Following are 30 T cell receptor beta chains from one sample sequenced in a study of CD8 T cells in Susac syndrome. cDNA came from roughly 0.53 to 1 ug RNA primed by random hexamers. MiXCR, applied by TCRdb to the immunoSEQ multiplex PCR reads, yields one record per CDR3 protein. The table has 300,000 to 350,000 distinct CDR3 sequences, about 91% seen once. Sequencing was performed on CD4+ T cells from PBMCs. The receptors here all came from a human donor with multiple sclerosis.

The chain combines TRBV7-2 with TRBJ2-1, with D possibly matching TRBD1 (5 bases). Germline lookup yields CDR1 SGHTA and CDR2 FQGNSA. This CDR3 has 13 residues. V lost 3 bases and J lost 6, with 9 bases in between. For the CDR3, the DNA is TGTGCCAGCAGCTTCGACAGAGCCAATGAGCAGTTCTTC. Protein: CASSFDRANEQFF.

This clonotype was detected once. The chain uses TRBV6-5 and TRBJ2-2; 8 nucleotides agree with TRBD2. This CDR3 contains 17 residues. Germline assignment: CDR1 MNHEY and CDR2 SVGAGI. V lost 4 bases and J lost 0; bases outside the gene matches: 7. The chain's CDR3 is CASSSLAGLSNTGELFF. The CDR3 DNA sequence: TGTGCCAGCAGTTCGCTAGCGGGCCTATCGAACACCGGGGAGCTGTTTTTT.

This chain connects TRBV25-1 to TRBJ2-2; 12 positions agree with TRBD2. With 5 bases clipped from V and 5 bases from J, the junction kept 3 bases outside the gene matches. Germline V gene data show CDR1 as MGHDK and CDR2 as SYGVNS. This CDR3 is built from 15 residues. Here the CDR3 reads CASSKLAGGTGELFF. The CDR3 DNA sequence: TGTGCCAGCAGTAAGCTAGCGGGAGGGACCGGGGAGCTGTTTTTT.

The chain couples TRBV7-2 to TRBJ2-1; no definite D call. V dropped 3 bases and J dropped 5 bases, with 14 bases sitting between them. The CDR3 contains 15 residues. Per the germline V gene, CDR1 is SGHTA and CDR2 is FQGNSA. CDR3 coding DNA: TGTGCCAGCAGCTTCATCCCCCTCCCGCACAATGAGCAGTTCTTC. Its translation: CASSFIPLPHNEQFF.

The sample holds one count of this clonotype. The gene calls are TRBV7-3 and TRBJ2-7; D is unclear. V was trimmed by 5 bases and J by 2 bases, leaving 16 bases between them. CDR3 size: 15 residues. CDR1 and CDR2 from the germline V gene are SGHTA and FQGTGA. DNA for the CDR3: TGTGCCAGCAGCCTAGGGCCCGGAGAAGCCTACGAGCAGTACTTC. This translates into CASSLGPGEAYEQYF.

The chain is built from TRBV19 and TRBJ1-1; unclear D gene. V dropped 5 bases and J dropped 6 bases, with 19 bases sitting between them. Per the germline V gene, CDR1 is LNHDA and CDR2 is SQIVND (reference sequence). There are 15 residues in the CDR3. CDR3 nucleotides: TGTGCCAGTAGTGCCCACATCCCCCCGGAGCCTGAAGCTTTCTTT. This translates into CASSAHIPPEPEAFF. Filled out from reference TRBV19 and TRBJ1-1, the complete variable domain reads DGGITQSPKYLFRKEGQNVTLSCEQNLNHDAMYWYRQDPGQGLRLIYYSQIVNDFQKGDIAEGYSVSREKKESFPLTVTSAQKNPTAFYLCASSAHIPPEPEAFFGQGTRLTVV.

This CDR3 reads CAWTRISGGSGNTIYF. The CDR3 bases are TGTGCCTGGACGCGCATCAGCGGGGGTTCTGGAAACACCATATATTTT. V and J are TRBV30 and TRBJ1-3; tentative D call: TRBD1 (5 bases). The CDR3 contains 16 residues. V shed 4 bases and J shed 1 base, with 17 bases lying between them. From germline, CDR1 is GTSNPN and CDR2 SVGIG (reference sequence).

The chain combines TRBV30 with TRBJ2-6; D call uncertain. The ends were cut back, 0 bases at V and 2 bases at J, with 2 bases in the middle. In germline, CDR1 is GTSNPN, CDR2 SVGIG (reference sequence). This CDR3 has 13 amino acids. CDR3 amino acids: CAWSVPGANVLTF. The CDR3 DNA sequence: TGTGCCTGGAGTGTACCTGGGGCCAACGTCCTGACTTTC.

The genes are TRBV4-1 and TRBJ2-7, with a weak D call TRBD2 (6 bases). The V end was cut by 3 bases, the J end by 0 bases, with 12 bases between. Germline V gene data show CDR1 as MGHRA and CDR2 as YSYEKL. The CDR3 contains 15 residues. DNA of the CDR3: TGCGCCAGCAGCCAGAGCGGGCCCAGCTCCTACGAGCAGTACTTC. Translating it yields CASSQSGPSSYEQYF.

In DNA form, the CDR3 reads TGTGCCAGCAGGGGAGAAACTAACTATGGCTACACCTTC. It yields the protein CASRGETNYGYTF. The V call is TRBV25-1, the J call TRBJ1-2; D gene ambiguous. The CDR3 has 13 residues. With 6 bases removed from V and 0 bases from J, the gap between germline ends came to 8 bases. CDR1 is MGHDK and CDR2 is SYGVNS in the germline V gene.

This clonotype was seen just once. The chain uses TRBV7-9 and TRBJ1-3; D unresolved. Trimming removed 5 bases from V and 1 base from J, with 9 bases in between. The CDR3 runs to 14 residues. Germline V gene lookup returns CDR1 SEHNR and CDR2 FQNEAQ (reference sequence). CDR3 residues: CASSPRASGNTIYF. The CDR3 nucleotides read TGTGCCAGCAGCCCCCGGGCGTCTGGAAACACCATATATTTT.

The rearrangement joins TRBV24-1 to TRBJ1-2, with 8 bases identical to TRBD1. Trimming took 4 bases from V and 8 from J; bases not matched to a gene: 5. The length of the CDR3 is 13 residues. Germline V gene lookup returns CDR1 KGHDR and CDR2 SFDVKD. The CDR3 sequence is CATSDKTGDGYTF. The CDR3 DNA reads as TGTGCCACCAGTGACAAGACAGGGGACGGCTACACCTTC.

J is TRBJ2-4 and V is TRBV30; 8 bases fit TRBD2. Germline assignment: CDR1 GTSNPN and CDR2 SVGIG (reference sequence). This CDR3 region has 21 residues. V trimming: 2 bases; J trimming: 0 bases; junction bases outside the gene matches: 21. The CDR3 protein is CAWSSPRALAGSLLAKNIQYF. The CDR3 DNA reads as TGTGCCTGGAGTTCCCCTCGAGCTTTAGCGGGATCCCTTCTAGCCAAAAACATTCAGTACTTC. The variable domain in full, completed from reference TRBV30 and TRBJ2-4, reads SQTIHQWPATLVQPVGSPLSLECTVEGTSNPNLYWYRQAAGRGLQLLFYSVGIGQISSEVPQNLSASRPQDRQFILSSKKLLLSDSGFYLCAWSSPRALAGSLLAKNIQYFGAGTRLSVL.

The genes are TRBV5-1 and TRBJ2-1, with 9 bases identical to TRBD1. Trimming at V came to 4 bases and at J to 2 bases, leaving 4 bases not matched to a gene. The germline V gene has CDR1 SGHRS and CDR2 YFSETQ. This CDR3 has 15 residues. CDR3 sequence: CASSAGQGAYNEQFF. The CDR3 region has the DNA TGCGCCAGCAGCGCGGGACAGGGAGCCTACAATGAGCAGTTCTTC.

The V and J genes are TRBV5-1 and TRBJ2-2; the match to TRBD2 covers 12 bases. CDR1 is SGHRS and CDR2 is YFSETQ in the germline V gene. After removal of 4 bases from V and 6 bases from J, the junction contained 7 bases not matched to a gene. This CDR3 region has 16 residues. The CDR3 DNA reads TGCGCCAGCAGCCATCCTAGCGGGGGGGCCGCCGGGGAGCTGTTTTTT. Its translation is CASSHPSGGAAGELFF.

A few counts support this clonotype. CDR3 loop: CASSFRILQETQYF. As DNA, the CDR3 is TGTGCCAGCAGCTTCCGGATTCTCCAAGAGACCCAGTACTTC. The chain employs TRBV21-1 and TRBJ2-5. TRBV21-1 is termed a pseudogene. This CDR3 comprises 14 residues.

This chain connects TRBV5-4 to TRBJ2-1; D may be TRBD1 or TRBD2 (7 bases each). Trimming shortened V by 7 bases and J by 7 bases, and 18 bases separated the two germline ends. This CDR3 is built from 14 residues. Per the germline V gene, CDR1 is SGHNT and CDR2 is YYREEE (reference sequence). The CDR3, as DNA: TGTGCCAGCCGACCAGGGACAGCGGGGAATGAGCAGTTCTTC. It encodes CASRPGTAGNEQFF.

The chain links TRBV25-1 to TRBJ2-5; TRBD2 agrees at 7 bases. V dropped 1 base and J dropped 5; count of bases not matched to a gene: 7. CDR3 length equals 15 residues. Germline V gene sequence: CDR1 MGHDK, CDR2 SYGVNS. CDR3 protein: CASSELYAGEETQYF. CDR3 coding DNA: TGTGCCAGCAGTGAATTGTACGCGGGAGAGGAGACCCAGTACTTC.

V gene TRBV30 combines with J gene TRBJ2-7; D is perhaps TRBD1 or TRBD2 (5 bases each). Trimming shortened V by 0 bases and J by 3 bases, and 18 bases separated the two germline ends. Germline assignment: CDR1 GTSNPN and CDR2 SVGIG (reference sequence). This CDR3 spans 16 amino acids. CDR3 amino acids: CAWSVSPGRRDYEQYF. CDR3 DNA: TGTGCCTGGAGTGTAAGTCCGGGACGGCGCGACTACGAGCAGTACTTC.

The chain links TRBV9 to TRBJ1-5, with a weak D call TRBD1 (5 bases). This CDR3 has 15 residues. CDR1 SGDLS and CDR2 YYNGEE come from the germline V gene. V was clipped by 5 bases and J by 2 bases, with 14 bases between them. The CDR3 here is CASSKRWDGNQPQHF. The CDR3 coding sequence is TGTGCCAGCAGTAAAAGGTGGGACGGCAATCAGCCCCAGCATTTT.

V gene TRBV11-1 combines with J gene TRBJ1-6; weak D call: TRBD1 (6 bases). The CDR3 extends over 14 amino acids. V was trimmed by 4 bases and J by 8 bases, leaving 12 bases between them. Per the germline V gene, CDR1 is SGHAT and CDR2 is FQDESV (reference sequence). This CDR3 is CASSSRNRDSPLHF. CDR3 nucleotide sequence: TGTGCCAGCAGCTCCCGGAACAGGGATTCACCCCTCCACTTT. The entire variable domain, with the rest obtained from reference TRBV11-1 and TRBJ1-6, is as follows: EAEVAQSPRYKITEKSQAVAFWCDPISGHATLYWYRQILGQGPELLVQFQDESVVDDSQLPKDRFSAERLKGVDSTLKIQPAELGDSAMYLCASSSRNRDSPLHFGNGTRLTVT.

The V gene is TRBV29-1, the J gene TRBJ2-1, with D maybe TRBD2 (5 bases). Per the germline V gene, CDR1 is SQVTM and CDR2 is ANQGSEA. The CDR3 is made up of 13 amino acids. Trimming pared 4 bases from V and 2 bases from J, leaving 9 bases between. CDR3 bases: TGCAGCGTTGTTACGGGAACCTACAATGAGCAGTTCTTC. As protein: CSVVTGTYNEQFF.

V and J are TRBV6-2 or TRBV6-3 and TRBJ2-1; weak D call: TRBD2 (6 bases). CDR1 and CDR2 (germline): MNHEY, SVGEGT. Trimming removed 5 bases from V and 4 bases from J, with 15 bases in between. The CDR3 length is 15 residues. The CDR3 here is CASSTYQRGYNEQFF. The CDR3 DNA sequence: TGTGCCAGCAGTACCTATCAACGGGGGTACAATGAGCAGTTCTTC.

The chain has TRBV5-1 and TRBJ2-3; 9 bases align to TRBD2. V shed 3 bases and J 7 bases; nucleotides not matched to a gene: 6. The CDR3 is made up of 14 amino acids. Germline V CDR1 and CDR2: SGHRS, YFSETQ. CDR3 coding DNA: TGCGCCAGCAGCTCAACTAGCGGGCCATATACGCAGTATTTT. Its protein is CASSSTSGPYTQYF.

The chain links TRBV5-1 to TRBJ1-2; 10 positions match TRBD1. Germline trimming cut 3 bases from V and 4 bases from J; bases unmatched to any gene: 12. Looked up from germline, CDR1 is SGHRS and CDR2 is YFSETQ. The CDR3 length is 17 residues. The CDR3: CASSSRTGGTSGYGYTF. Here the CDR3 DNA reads TGCGCCAGCAGCTCTCGGACAGGGGGGACGTCCGGCTATGGCTACACCTTC.

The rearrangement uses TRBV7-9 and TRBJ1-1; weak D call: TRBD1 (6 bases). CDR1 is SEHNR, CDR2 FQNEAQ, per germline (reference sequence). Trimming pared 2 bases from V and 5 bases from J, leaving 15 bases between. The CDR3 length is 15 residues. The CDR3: CASSLRGAGQTEAFF. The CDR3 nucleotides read TGTGCCAGCAGCTTAAGGGGGGCAGGACAGACTGAAGCTTTCTTT.

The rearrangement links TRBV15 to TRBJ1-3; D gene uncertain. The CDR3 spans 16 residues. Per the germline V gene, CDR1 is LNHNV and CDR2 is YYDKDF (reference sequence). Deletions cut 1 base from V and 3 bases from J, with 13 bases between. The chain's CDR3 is CATSRGYGELGNTIYF. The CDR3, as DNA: TGTGCCACCAGCAGAGGTTACGGGGAACTTGGAAACACCATATATTTT.

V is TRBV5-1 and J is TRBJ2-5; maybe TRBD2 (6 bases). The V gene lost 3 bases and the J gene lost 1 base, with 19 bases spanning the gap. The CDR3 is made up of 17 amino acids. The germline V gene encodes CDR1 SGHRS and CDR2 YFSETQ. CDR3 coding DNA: TGCGCCAGCAGCTCGGCTCGACTAGGTTTAGGCCAAGAGACCCAGTACTTC. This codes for CASSSARLGLGQETQYF. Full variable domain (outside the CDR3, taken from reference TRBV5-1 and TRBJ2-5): KAGVTQTPRYLIKTRGQQVTLSCSPISGHRSVSWYQQTPGQGLQFLFEYFSETQRNKGNFPGRFSGRQFSNSRSEMNVSTLELGDSALYLCASSSARLGLGQETQYFGPGTRLLVL.

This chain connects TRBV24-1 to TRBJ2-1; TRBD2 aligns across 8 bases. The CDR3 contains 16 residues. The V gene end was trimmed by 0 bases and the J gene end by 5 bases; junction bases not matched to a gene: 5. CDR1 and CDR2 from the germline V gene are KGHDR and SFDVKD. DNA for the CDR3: TGTGCCACCAGTGATTTGCGGGGGGGCCGCAACAATGAGCAGTTCTTC. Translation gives CATSDLRGGRNNEQFF.

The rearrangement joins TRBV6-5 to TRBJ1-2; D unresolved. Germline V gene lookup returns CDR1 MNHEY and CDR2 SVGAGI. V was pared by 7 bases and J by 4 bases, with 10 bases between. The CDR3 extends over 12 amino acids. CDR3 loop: CASKKETYGYTF. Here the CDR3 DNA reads TGTGCCAGCAAAAAGGAGACCTATGGCTACACCTTC.